A single sample gave rise to the 26 T cell receptor beta chains below, sequenced in a study of blood T cell repertoires in COVID-19. The repertoire was sequenced with immunoSEQ multiplex PCR; TCRdb's copy has only in-frame clones and lacks some. The sample lists 100,000 to 150,000 clones, less than 85% seen once, with approximately 0.86% in the top ten. Material for sequencing was peripheral blood. These TCRs come from a human donor with acute or convalescent COVID-19. The donor label of this sample is uncertain.

This clone was detected only once. The V call is TRBV4-2, the J call TRBJ2-1, with 13 bases that match TRBD2. The CDR3 runs 19 residues. The junction had 17 bases not matched to a gene; V was cut back by 3 bases and J by 9 bases. The germline gives CDR1 LGHNA, CDR2 YNFKEQ. CDR3 amino acids: CASSQEGVGLAGPSSEQFF. CDR3 in DNA: TGTGCCAGCAGCCAGGAAGGGGTGGGACTAGCGGGGCCCTCTAGTGAGCAGTTCTTC.

The rearrangement joins TRBV7-2 to TRBJ2-3; D is ambiguous. The germline CDR1 and CDR2 sequences are SGHTA and FQGNSA. The CDR3 consists of 12 residues. V dropped 1 base and J dropped 11 bases, with 10 bases sitting between them. The CDR3 DNA reads TGTGCCAGCAGCTTAGAACAGCCAAGGCAGTATTTT. It encodes CASSLEQPRQYF.

The gene calls are TRBV12-3 or TRBV12-4 and TRBJ2-1; D ambiguous. V lost 6 bases to trimming and J lost 8 bases, with 11 bases between them. This CDR3 comprises 12 residues. The CDR3 protein is CASRQNRDEQFF. The CDR3 DNA reads TGTGCCAGCAGACAGAACCGAGATGAGCAGTTCTTC.

This rearrangement joins TRBV7-9 to TRBJ2-1, with D possibly TRBD2 on 5 matching bases. CDR1 and CDR2 from the germline V gene are SEHNR and FQNEAQ (reference sequence). The CDR3 contains 14 residues. The germline V and J ends were trimmed by 5 bases and 9 bases, with 17 bases remaining between them. The CDR3 DNA reads as TGTGCCAGCAGCCAGAAGACACCGGCGGGTGAGCAGTTCTTC. It codes for CASSQKTPAGEQFF.

The chain couples TRBV3-1 (or the pseudogene TRBV3-2) to TRBJ1-5; TRBD1 agrees at 7 bases. Germline loops: CDR1 LGHDT, CDR2 YNNKEL (reference sequence). The ends lost 3 bases at V and 5 bases at J; junction bases unmatched: 1. This CDR3 comprises 13 residues. CDR3 in amino acids: CASSQDRHQPQHF. CDR3 nucleotides: TGTGCCAGCAGCCAGGACAGGCATCAGCCCCAGCATTTT.

The rearrangement uses TRBV6-5 and TRBJ2-1; 9 nucleotides match TRBD1. Per the germline V gene, CDR1 is MNHEY and CDR2 is SVGAGI. With V trimmed by 5 bases and J by 5 bases, 7 bases remained unmatched. The CDR3 sequence is 15 residues long. DNA for the CDR3: TGTGCCAGCAGTACCGGGACAGGGTTCAACAATGAGCAGTTCTTC. This encodes CASSTGTGFNNEQFF.

This chain connects TRBV4-1 to TRBJ2-3; 7 nucleotides line up with TRBD1. V dropped 1 base and J dropped 2; count of bases not matched to a gene: 3. CDR3 length: 15 residues. Germline V gene data show CDR1 as MGHRA and CDR2 as YSYEKL. The CDR3 nucleotides read TGCGCCAGCAGCCAAGGACAGGGATTCACAGATACGCAGTATTTT. Amino acid sequence: CASSQGQGFTDTQYF.

The CDR3 nucleotides are TGTGCCAGCAGCCCGACAGCCGGCGACTATGGCTACACCTTC. Translating gives CASSPTAGDYGYTF. The rearrangement uses TRBV7-2 and TRBJ1-2; D is possibly TRBD1 (5 bases). The CDR3 consists of 14 residues. Per the germline V gene, CDR1 is SGHTA and CDR2 is FQGNSA. V lost 5 bases and J lost 3, with 13 bases in between.

CDR3 sequence reads: CASSETGNYGYTF. In DNA, the CDR3 is TGTGCCAGCAGTGAGACGGGGAACTATGGCTACACCTTC. The chain recombines TRBV6-4 with TRBJ1-2; no reliable D call. The CDR3 loop spans 13 amino acids. Germline assignment: CDR1 MRHNA and CDR2 SNTAGT. V lost 3 bases to trimming and J lost 2 bases, with 7 bases between them.

The genes are TRBV2 and TRBJ1-5; tentatively, D is TRBD1 (5 bases). The CDR3 covers 14 residues. Germline assignment: CDR1 SNHLY and CDR2 FYNNEI. V lost 6 bases and J lost 7, with 16 bases in between. The DNA for the CDR3 is TGTGCCAGCAGCAGGGACTTAACGCGGCAGCCCCAGCATTTT. As protein: CASSRDLTRQPQHF.

V usage is TRBV9 and J usage is TRBJ2-7; 10 bases align to TRBD1. Germline V gene lookup returns CDR1 SGDLS and CDR2 YYNGEE. V shed 0 bases and J 2 bases; nucleotides not matched to a gene: 2. The CDR3 covers 15 residues. CDR3 bases: TGTGCCAGCAGCGTAGGGGACAGGGGAACCTACGAGCAGTACTTC. Its translation is CASSVGDRGTYEQYF.

The rearrangement uses TRBV10-2 and TRBJ2-1; 10 bases fit TRBD2. Germline values: CDR1 WSHSY, CDR2 SAAADI. The CDR3 is 14 residues long. Trimming at V came to 7 bases and at J to 6 bases, leaving 6 bases not matched to a gene. CDR3 DNA: TGCGCCAGCAAAGTGTCTAGCGGGGGCAATGAGCAGTTCTTC. It specifies CASKVSSGGNEQFF.

CDR3 coding DNA: TGTGCCAGCAGCTTTTTGGGAGGGGCTAACTATGGCTACACCTTC. Its translation is CASSFLGGANYGYTF. The chain carries TRBV5-6 and TRBJ1-2; maybe TRBD1 (5 bases). Trimming left V 2 bases short and J 0 bases short, with 11 bases between. The CDR3 length is 15 residues. The germline gives CDR1 SGHDT, CDR2 YYEEEE.

The chain has TRBV2 and TRBJ2-1; TRBD2 matches 11 bases. The germline gives CDR1 SNHLY, CDR2 FYNNEI. With 6 bases clipped from V and 9 bases from J, the junction kept 10 bases outside the gene matches. There are 15 residues in the CDR3. Here the CDR3 reads CASSPTSGGLSEQFF. The CDR3 bases are TGTGCCAGCAGCCCCACTAGCGGGGGATTAAGTGAGCAGTTCTTC.

The rearrangement links TRBV5-1 to TRBJ2-7; TRBD2 matches 9 bases. CDR1 and CDR2 (germline): SGHRS, YFSETQ. Trimming took 5 bases from V and 5 from J; bases not matched to a gene: 8. CDR3 length: 14 residues. CDR3 sequence reads: CASSLSGGDDEQYF. CDR3 nucleotide sequence: TGCGCCAGCAGTCTTAGCGGGGGCGATGACGAGCAGTACTTC.

V usage is TRBV4-2 and J usage is TRBJ2-3; the match to TRBD2 covers 10 bases. Germline trimming cut 4 bases from V and 3 bases from J; bases unmatched to any gene: 13. Germline V lookup: CDR1 LGHNA, CDR2 YNFKEQ. This CDR3 has 18 amino acids. The DNA of the CDR3 is TGTGCCAGCAGCCTCACCACCCAGCGGGGGGGCATTACAGATACGCAGTATTTT. Its protein is CASSLTTQRGGITDTQYF.

The chain employs TRBV19 and TRBJ1-1; perhaps TRBD1 as D (5 bases). CDR3 length: 14 amino acids. Trimming took off 5 bases at V and 1 base at J, with 11 bases between the two ends. Germline values: CDR1 LNHDA, CDR2 SQIVND (reference sequence). The CDR3 region is CASSPWGANTEAFF. CDR3 bases: TGTGCCAGTAGTCCCTGGGGCGCGAACACTGAAGCTTTCTTT.

The V and J genes are TRBV5-5 and TRBJ1-5, with 8 bases lining up with TRBD1. The CDR3 loop spans 12 amino acids. The germline V gene has CDR1 SGHKS and CDR2 YYEKEE (reference sequence). After removal of 5 bases from V and 16 bases from J, the junction contained 11 bases not matched to a gene. CDR3 protein: CASSHPGQGLHF. The CDR3 nucleotides read TGTGCCAGCAGTCACCCAGGACAGGGCCTACATTTT.

The chain has TRBV2 and TRBJ1-2; possibly TRBD1 for D (6 bases). This CDR3 comprises 13 residues. The V gene's germline CDR1 is SNHLY and CDR2 FYNNEI. The V end lost 4 bases, the J end lost 8 bases, and 14 bases lay between the germline ends. CDR3 region: CASSGGQSLGYTF. CDR3 nucleotide sequence: TGTGCCAGCAGTGGCGGACAGTCCCTGGGCTACACCTTC.

This chain uses TRBV9 with TRBJ2-3; tentatively, D is TRBD2 (6 bases). V was clipped by 6 bases and J by 2 bases, with 16 bases between them. Germline CDR1 is SGDLS and CDR2 is YYNGEE. The CDR3 loop spans 15 amino acids. CDR3 in amino acids: CASNDGGSNTDTQYF. In nucleotides, the CDR3 is TGTGCCAGCAACGACGGGGGAAGTAACACAGATACGCAGTATTTT.

V gene TRBV18 combines with J gene TRBJ2-3; D not resolved. Germline V lookup: CDR1 KGHSH, CDR2 LQKENI. V was clipped by 4 bases and J by 2 bases, with 4 bases between them. The CDR3 has 12 amino acids. Here the CDR3 DNA reads TGTGCCAGCTCACAAGCCACAGATACGCAGTATTTT. It codes for CASSQATDTQYF.

V gene TRBV2 combines with J gene TRBJ1-4; TRBD1 might be the D (5 bases). Germline V gene lookup returns CDR1 SNHLY and CDR2 FYNNEI. V lost 7 bases and J lost 7, with 16 bases in between. The CDR3 length is 14 residues. The CDR3 region has the DNA TGTGCCAGCAACGAACGTAGGGGTACTGAAAAACTGTTTTTT. Its translation: CASNERRGTEKLFF.

The chain couples TRBV27 to TRBJ2-2, with TRBD1 matching over 10 bases. Germline CDR1 and CDR2: MNHEY and SMNVEV (reference sequence). After removal of 6 bases from V and 6 bases from J, the junction contained 4 bases not matched to a gene. This CDR3 contains 14 residues. CDR3 protein: CASRWTGGSGELFF. In nucleotides, the CDR3 is TGTGCCAGCAGATGGACAGGGGGGTCCGGGGAGCTGTTTTTT.

J is TRBJ2-7 and V is TRBV18; D possibly corresponds to TRBD2 (5 bases). The CDR3 spans 14 residues. Germline assignment: CDR1 KGHSH and CDR2 LQKENI. V lost 1 base and J 6 bases, leaving 13 bases between the germline ends. Written as DNA, the CDR3 is TGTGCCAGCTCACCACAGGGCGGGTTGCTCGAGCAGTACGTC. It yields the protein CASSPQGGLLEQYV.

The chain links TRBV28 to TRBJ2-7, with 8 nucleotides matching TRBD1. The V and J ends lost 3 bases and 4 bases, in that order; junction bases with no gene match: 5. The CDR3 runs 14 residues. CDR1 and CDR2 (germline): MDHEN, SYDVKM. The CDR3 spells CASSFRTGPYEQYV. The DNA for the CDR3 is TGTGCCAGCAGTTTCCGGACAGGGCCTTACGAGCAGTACGTC.

The V gene is TRBV3-1 (or the pseudogene TRBV3-2), the J gene TRBJ2-4, with 8 positions matching TRBD1. Trimming removed 3 bases from V and 1 base from J; junction bases left unmatched: 8. The CDR3 runs 17 residues. CDR1 LGHDT and CDR2 YNNKEL come from the germline V gene (reference sequence). This chain's CDR3 is CASSQGDRSTAKNIQYF. The DNA for the CDR3 is TGTGCCAGCAGCCAGGGGGACAGGTCAACGGCCAAAAACATTCAGTACTTC.